Following are 13 T cell receptor beta chains from one sample sequenced in a study of beta chain features in type 1 diabetes. Findings of the study overall: Shorter TCRB CDR3s, moderately but significantly so, were found in Type 1 diabetes patients in all four CD4+ subsets.

The antigens for these receptors are not known. Expressed TCRB transcripts were sequenced after all isolated RNA was converted to cDNA. Profiled with immunoSEQ multiplex PCR; TCRdb holds only in-frame clones, not every one. The sample lists 95,000 to 150,000 clones, 15% to 20% occurring once. Specimen: central memory CD4+ T cells from blood. These receptors originate from a man younger than 35 with type 1 diabetes.

V usage is TRBV5-1 and J usage is TRBJ1-1, with a weak D call TRBD1 (5 bases). This CDR3 has 16 amino acids. Germline-derived CDR1 and CDR2 are SGHRS and YFSETQ. Trimming stripped 0 bases from V and 6 bases from J, with 18 bases between. The CDR3 protein is CASSLGSGLLIAEAFF. Here the CDR3 DNA reads TGCGCCAGCAGCTTGGGATCGGGACTGCTTATTGCTGAAGCTTTCTTT. Full variable domain (remainder filled in from reference TRBV5-1 and TRBJ1-1): KAGVTQTPRYLIKTRGQQVTLSCSPISGHRSVSWYQQTPGQGLQFLFEYFSETQRNKGNFPGRFSGRQFSNSRSEMNVSTLELGDSALYLCASSLGSGLLIAEAFFGQGTRLTVV.

The chain has TRBV7-2 and TRBJ2-2, with D possibly being TRBD2 (6 bases). Germline assignment: CDR1 SGHTA and CDR2 FQGNSA. The ends were cut back, 2 bases at V and 6 bases at J, with 19 bases in the middle. This CDR3 has 17 residues. The DNA of the CDR3 is TGTGCCAGCAGCTTAACCACTCTAGCGACCGGGCCCGGGGAGCTGTTTTTT. The encoded protein is CASSLTTLATGPGELFF.

This chain links TRBV23-1 with TRBJ1-5, with 9 bases identical to TRBD1. TRBV23-1 is identified as an open reading frame with a role that is uncertain. The CDR3 extends over 17 amino acids. The ends lost 7 bases at V and 1 base at J; junction bases unmatched: 11. CDR3 DNA: TGCGCCAGCACGGGGACAGGGTTGATTGTAAGCAATCAGCCCCAGCATTTT. Residues: CASTGTGLIVSNQPQHF.

This clone occurred a few times. The chain employs TRBV6-5 and TRBJ2-7; a weak D match, TRBD1 (6 bases). Germline V gene lookup returns CDR1 MNHEY and CDR2 SVGAGI. Trimming took off 3 bases at V and 1 base at J, with 7 bases between the two ends. This CDR3 contains 13 residues. The CDR3: CASSYGTSYEQYF. Written as DNA, the CDR3 is TGTGCCAGCAGTTATGGGACATCCTACGAGCAGTACTTC.

The J gene is TRBJ2-5, the V gene TRBV5-1; 8 bases are a match to TRBD2. Germline V gene lookup returns CDR1 SGHRS and CDR2 YFSETQ. The length of the CDR3 is 14 residues. The V and J ends lost 4 bases and 6 bases, in that order; junction bases with no gene match: 8. CDR3 sequence: CASSGTSGTKTQYF. CDR3 nucleotides: TGCGCCAGCAGCGGCACTAGCGGTACAAAGACCCAGTACTTC.

The V gene is TRBV5-4, the J gene TRBJ1-6; 7 nucleotides align to TRBD1. Germline V gene data show CDR1 as SGHNT and CDR2 as YYREEE (reference sequence). The CDR3 runs 15 residues. Trimming took 4 bases from V and 7 from J; bases not matched to a gene: 8. The CDR3 is CASSGDRDDNSPLHF. Written as DNA, the CDR3 is TGTGCCAGCAGCGGAGACAGGGACGACAATTCACCCCTCCACTTT. Looking up the rest from reference TRBV5-4 and TRBJ1-6 gives the full variable domain: ETGVTQSPTHLIKTRGQQVTLRCSSQSGHNTVSWYQQALGQGPQFIFQYYREEENGRGNFPPRFSGLQFPNYSSELNVNALELDDSALYLCASSGDRDDNSPLHFGNGTRLTVT.

The chain is built from TRBV4-3 and TRBJ2-7; D gene ambiguous. The CDR3 has 15 amino acids. The germline V and J ends were trimmed by 0 bases and 2 bases, with 11 bases remaining between them. The germline V gene encodes CDR1 LGHNA and CDR2 YSLEER. The CDR3 nucleotides read TGCGCCAGCAGCCAAGATCGTGCAGAGCCCTACGAGCAGTACTTC. Translating gives CASSQDRAEPYEQYF.

CDR3 amino acids: CSASSGGQETQYF. CDR3 DNA: TGCAGCGCAAGTAGCGGGGGACAAGAGACCCAGTACTTC. This chain links TRBV29-1 with TRBJ2-5; TRBD2 matches 9 bases. V shed 7 bases and J 2 bases; nucleotides not matched to a gene: 5. The V gene's germline CDR1 is SQVTM and CDR2 ANQGSEA. This CDR3 contains 13 residues.

This clone was found a few times. CDR3 nucleotide sequence: TGTGCCAGCAGTTATAACCGGGACAGGGCCTACGAGCAGTACTTC. Residues: CASSYNRDRAYEQYF. V and J are TRBV6-5 and TRBJ2-7; 9 positions agree with TRBD1. With 3 bases clipped from V and 2 bases from J, the junction kept 5 bases outside the gene matches. The CDR3 totals 15 residues. In germline, CDR1 is MNHEY, CDR2 SVGAGI.

The gene calls are TRBV4-3 and TRBJ2-2; D call uncertain. Trimming cost V 2 bases and J 1 base, with 5 bases left between them. Per germline, CDR1 LGHNA and CDR2 YSLEER. The CDR3 extends over 14 amino acids. CDR3 amino acids: CASSQSRNTGELFF. The CDR3 nucleotides are TGCGCCAGCAGCCAAAGCAGGAACACCGGGGAGCTGTTTTTT.

This clone came up many times. The chain combines TRBV29-1 with TRBJ2-7; no firm D call. CDR3 length: 11 amino acids. V lost 4 bases and J lost 4, with 8 bases in between. Germline V gene sequence: CDR1 SQVTM, CDR2 ANQGSEA. The CDR3 protein is CSVADTYEQYF. The CDR3 DNA follows: TGCAGCGTTGCGGATACGTACGAGCAGTACTTC.

The rearrangement uses TRBV30 and TRBJ1-3; 8 bases agree with TRBD1. The CDR3 length is 13 residues. Germline trimming cut 5 bases from V and 3 bases from J; bases unmatched to any gene: 3. In germline, CDR1 is GTSNPN, CDR2 SVGIG (reference sequence). This CDR3 is CAWDRGNGNTIYF. As DNA, the CDR3 is TGTGCCTGGGACAGGGGAAATGGAAACACCATATATTTT.

This rearrangement joins TRBV4-3 to TRBJ2-3; D is possibly TRBD1 (5 bases). V was pared by 3 bases and J by 0 bases, with 7 bases between. Looked up from germline, CDR1 is LGHNA and CDR2 is YSLEER. The CDR3 covers 14 residues. The CDR3 loop is CASSQGPSTDTQYF. The DNA of the CDR3 is TGCGCCAGCAGCCAGGGGCCCAGCACAGATACGCAGTATTTT.